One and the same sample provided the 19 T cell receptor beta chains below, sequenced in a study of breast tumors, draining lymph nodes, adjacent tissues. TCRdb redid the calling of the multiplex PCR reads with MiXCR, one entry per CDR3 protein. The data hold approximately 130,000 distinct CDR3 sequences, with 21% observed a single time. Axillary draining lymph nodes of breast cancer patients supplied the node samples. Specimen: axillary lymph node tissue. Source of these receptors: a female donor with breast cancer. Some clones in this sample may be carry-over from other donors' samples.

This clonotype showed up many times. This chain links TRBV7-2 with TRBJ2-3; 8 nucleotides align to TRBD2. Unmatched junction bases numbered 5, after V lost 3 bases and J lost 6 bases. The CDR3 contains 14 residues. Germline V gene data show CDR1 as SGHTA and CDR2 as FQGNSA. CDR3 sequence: CASSLGGGPDTQYF. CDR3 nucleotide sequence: TGTGCCAGCAGCTTGGGCGGGGGGCCGGATACGCAGTATTTT.

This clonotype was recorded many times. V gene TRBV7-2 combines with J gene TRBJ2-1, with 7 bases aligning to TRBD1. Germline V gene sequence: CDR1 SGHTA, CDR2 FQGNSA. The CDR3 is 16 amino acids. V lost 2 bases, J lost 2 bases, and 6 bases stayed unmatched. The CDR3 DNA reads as TGTGCCAGCAGCTTAAAGGCCGGGACAGCCTACAATGAGCAGTTCTTC. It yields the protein CASSLKAGTAYNEQFF.

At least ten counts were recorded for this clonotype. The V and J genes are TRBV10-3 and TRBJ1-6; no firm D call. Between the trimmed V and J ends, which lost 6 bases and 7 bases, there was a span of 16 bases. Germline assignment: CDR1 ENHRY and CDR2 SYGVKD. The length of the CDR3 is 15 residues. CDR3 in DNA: TGTGCCATCAGAATTGATCGGGGAGGCAATTCACCCCTCCACTTT. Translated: CAIRIDRGGNSPLHF.

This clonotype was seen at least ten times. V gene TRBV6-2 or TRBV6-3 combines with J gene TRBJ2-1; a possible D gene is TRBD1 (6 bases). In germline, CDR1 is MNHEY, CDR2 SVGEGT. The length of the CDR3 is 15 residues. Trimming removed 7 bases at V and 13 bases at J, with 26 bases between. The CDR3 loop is CASTQAMRGLQSQFF. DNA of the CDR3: TGTGCCAGCACCCAAGCAATGAGGGGGTTGCAGAGTCAGTTCTTC.

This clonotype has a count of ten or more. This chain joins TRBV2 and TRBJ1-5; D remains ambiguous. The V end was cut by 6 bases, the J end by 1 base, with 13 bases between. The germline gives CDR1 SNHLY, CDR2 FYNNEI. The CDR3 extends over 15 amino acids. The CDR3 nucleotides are TGTGCCAGCAGCCGGACCGAAGCGAGCAATCAGCCCCAGCATTTT. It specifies CASSRTEASNQPQHF.

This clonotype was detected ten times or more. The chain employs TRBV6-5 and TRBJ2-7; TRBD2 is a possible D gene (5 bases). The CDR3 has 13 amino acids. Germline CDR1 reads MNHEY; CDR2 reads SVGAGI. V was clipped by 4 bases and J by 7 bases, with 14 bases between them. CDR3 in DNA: TGTGCCAGCAGTTTCTCGCGGGTGGGGGAGCAGTACTTC. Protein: CASSFSRVGEQYF.

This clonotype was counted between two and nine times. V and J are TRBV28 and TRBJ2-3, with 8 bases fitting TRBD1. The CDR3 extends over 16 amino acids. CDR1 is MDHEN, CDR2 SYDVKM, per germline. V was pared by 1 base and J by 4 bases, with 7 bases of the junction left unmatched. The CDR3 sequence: CASSLFARGQSDTQYF. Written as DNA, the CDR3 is TGTGCCAGCAGTTTATTCGCCAGGGGGCAATCAGATACGCAGTATTTT.

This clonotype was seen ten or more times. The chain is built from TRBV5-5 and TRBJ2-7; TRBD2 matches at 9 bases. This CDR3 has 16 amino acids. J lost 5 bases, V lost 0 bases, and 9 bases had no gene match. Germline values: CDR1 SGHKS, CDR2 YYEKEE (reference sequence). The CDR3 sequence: CASSLVSTSGLNEQYF. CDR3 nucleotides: TGTGCCAGCAGCTTGGTTAGCACTAGCGGGCTCAACGAGCAGTACTTC.

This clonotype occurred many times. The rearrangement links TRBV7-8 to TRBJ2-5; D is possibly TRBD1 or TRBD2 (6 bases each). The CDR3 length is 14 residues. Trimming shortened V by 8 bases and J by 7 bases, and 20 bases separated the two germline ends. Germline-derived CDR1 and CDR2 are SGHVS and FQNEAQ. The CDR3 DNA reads TGTGCCAGCCTAAGGGGCAGGGGACTGGGGACCCAGTACTTC. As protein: CASLRGRGLGTQYF.

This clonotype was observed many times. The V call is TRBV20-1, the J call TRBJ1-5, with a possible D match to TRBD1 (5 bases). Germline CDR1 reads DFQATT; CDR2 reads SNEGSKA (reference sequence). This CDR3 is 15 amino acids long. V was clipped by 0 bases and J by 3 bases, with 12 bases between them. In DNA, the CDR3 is TGCAGTGCTAGAGATGTTGCCAGGGTCAATCAGCCCCAGCATTTT. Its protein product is CSARDVARVNQPQHF.

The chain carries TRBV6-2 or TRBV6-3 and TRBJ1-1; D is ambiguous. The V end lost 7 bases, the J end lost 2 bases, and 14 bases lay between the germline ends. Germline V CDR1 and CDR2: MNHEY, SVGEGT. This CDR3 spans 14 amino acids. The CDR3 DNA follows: TGTGCCAGCACCCGAGACGGAGGTAACACTGAAGCTTTCTTT. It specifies CASTRDGGNTEAFF.

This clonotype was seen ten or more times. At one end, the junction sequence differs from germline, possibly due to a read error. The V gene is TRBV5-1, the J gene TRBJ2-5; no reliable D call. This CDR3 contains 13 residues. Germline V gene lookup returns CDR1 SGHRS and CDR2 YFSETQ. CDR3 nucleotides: TGTGCCAGCAGCTTATTGGTCCAAGAGACCCAGTACTTC. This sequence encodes CASSLLVQETQYF.

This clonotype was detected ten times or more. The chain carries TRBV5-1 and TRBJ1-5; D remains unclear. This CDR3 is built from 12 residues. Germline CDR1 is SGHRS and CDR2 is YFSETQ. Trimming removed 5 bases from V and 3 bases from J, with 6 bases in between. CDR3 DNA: TGCGCCAGCAGTGACATCAATCAGCCCCAGCATTTT. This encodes CASSDINQPQHF. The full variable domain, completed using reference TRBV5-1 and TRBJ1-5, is KAGVTQTPRYLIKTRGQQVTLSCSPISGHRSVSWYQQTPGQGLQFLFEYFSETQRNKGNFPGRFSGRQFSNSRSEMNVSTLELGDSALYLCASSDINQPQHFGDGTRLSIL.

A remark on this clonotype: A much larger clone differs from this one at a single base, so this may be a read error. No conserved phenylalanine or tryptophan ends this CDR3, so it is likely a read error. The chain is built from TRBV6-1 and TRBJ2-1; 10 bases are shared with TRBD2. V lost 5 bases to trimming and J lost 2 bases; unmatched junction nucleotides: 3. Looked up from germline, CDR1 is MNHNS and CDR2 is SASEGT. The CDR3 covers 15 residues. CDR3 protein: CASSLAGEAYNEQFL. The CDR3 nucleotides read TGTGCCAGCAGTCTAGCGGGAGAGGCCTACAATGAGCAGTTCCTC.

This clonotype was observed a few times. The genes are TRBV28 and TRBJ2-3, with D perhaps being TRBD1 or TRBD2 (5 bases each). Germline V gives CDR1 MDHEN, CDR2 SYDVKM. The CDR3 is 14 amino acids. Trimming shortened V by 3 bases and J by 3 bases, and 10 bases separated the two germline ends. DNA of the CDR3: TGTGCCAGCAGTTTGGGGGATCATACAGATACGCAGTATTTT. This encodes CASSLGDHTDTQYF. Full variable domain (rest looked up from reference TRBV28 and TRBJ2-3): DVKVTQSSRYLVKRTGEKVFLECVQDMDHENMFWYRQDPGLGLRLIYFSYDVKMKEKGDIPEGYSVSREKKERFSLILESASTNQTSMYLCASSLGDHTDTQYFGPGTRLTVL.

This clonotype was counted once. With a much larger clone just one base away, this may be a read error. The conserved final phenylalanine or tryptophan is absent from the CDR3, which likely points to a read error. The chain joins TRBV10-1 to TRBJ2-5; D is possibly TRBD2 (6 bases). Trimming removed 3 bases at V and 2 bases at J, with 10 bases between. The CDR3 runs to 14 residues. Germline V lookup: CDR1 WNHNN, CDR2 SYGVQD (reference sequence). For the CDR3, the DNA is TGCGCCAGCAGTGACTACCGGGAGCAAGAGACCCAGTACTCC. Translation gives CASSDYREQETQYS.

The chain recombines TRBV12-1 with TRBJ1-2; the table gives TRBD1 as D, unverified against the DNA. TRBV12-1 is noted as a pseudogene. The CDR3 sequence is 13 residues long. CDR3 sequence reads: CASSRWGNYGYTF. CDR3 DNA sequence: TGTGCCAGCAGCCGATGGGGGAACTATGGCTACACCTTC.

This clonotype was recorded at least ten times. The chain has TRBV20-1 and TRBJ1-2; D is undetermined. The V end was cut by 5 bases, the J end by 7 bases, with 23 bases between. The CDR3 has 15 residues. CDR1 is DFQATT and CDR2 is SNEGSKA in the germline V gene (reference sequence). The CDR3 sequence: CSAPPPNPNLGGYTF. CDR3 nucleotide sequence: TGCAGTGCTCCCCCCCCCAACCCTAACTTGGGTGGCTACACCTTC.

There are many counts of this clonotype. In nucleotides, the CDR3 is TGTGCCAGTAGCCAAGAACTCCAAAAGACAGGCTACGAGCAGTACTTC. Translating it yields CASSQELQKTGYEQYF. The rearrangement uses TRBV19 and TRBJ2-7; tentative D call: TRBD1 (6 bases). Germline CDR1 and CDR2: LNHDA and SQIVND (reference sequence). The length of the CDR3 is 16 residues. Trimming took 6 bases from V and 3 from J, leaving 21 bases between them. Full variable domain (outside the CDR3, taken from reference TRBV19 and TRBJ2-7): DGGITQSPKYLFRKEGQNVTLSCEQNLNHDAMYWYRQDPGQGLRLIYYSQIVNDFQKGDIAEGYSVSREKKESFPLTVTSAQKNPTAFYLCASSQELQKTGYEQYFGPGTRLTVT.